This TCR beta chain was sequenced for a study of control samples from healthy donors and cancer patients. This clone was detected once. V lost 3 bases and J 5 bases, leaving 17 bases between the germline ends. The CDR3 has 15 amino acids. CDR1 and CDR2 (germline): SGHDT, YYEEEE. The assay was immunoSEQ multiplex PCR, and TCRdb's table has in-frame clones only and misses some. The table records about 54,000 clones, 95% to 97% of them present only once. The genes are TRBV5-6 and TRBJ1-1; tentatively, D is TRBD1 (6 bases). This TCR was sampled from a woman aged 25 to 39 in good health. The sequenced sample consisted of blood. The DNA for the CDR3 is TGTGCCAGCAGCTCGAACAGGGTAGGAGGGACTGAAGCTTTCTTT. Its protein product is CASSSNRVGGTEAFF.